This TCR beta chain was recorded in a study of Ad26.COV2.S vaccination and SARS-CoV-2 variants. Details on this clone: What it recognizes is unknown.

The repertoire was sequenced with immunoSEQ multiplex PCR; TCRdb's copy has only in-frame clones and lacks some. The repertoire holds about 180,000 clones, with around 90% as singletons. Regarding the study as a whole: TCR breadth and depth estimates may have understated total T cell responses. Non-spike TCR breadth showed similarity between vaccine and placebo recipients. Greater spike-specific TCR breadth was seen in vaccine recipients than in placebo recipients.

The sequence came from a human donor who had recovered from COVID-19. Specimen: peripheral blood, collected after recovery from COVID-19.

The CDR3 loop reads CASSEGYNYGYTF. The CDR3, as DNA: TGCGCCAGCAGCGAGGGCTATAACTATGGCTACACCTTC. This chain joins TRBV5-1 and TRBJ1-2, with D hard to call. The CDR3 is 13 amino acids. Germline V lookup: CDR1 SGHRS, CDR2 YFSETQ. Trimming removed 4 bases at V and 1 base at J, with 8 bases between. Together with reference TRBV5-1 and TRBJ1-2, the CDR3 gives the full variable domain: KAGVTQTPRYLIKTRGQQVTLSCSPISGHRSVSWYQQTPGQGLQFLFEYFSETQRNKGNFPGRFSGRQFSNSRSEMNVSTLELGDSALYLCASSEGYNYGYTFGSGTRLTVV.